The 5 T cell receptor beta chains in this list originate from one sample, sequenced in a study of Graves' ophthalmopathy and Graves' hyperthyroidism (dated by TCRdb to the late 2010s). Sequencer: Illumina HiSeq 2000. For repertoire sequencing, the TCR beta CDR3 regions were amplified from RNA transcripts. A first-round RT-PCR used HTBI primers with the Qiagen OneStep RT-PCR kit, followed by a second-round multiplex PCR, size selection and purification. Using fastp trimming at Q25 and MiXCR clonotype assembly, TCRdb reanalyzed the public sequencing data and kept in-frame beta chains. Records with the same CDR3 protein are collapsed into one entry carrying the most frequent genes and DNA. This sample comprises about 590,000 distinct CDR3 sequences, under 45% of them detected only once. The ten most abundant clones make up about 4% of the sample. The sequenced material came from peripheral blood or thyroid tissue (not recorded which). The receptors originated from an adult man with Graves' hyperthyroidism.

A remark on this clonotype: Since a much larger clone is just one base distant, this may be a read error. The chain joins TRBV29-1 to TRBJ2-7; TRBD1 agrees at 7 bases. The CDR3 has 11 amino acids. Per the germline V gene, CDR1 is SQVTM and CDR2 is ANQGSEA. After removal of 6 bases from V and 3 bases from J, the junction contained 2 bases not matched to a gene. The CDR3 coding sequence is TGCAGCGTGGGACAGAACTACGAGCAGTACTTC. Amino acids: CSVGQNYEQYF.

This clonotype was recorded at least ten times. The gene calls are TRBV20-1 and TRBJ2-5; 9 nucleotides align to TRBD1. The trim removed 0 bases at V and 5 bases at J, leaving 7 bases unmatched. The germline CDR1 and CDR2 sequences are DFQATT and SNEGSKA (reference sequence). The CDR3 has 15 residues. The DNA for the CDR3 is TGCAGTGCTAGAGACAGGGACAGGGCGTCGGAGACCCAGTACTTC. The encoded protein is CSARDRDRASETQYF.

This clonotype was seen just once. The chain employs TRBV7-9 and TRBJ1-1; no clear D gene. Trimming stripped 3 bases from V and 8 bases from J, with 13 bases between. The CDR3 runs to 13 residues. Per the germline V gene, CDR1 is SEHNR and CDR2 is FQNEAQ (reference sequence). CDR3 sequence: CASSFGGALEAFF. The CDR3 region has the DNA TGTGCCAGCAGCTTTGGCGGCGCTTTGGAAGCTTTCTTT.

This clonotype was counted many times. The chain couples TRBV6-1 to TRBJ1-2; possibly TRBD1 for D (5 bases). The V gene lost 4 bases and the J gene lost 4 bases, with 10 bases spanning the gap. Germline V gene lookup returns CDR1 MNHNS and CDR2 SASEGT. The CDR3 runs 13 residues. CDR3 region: CASSALTAYGYTF. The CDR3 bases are TGTGCCAGCAGTGCGCTGACAGCCTATGGCTACACCTTC.

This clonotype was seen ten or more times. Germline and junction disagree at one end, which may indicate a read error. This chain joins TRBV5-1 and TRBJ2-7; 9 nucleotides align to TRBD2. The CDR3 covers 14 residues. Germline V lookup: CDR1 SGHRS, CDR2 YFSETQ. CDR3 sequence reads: CASSKTSGSYEQYF. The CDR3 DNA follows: TGTGCCAGCAGCAAGACTAGCGGCTCCTACGAGCAGTACTTC.